A selection of T cell receptor beta chains follows, all from one sample in a study of metastatic and nonmetastatic thyroid tumors. TCRdb re-analyzed the PCR reads through MiXCR. Of tens of thousands of clones in the sample, about 15% are singletons; the top ten hold 3.3%. The sample comprised blood. The receptors were sampled from a female donor with papillary thyroid cancer or a benign thyroid nodule (not recorded which). Some clones in this sample may be carry-over from other donors' samples. Each CDR3 is given with its conserved first and last residue. Fields, in order: V gene, clone size, J gene, D gene, CDR3 DNA, CDR3 protein. The D gene is left open where the match is weak. Not every row has a clone size; where given, it reads once, few, many or a size class.

>TRBV20-1|many|TRBJ1-1|.
TGCAGTGTCGGAGAGAACACTGAAGCTTTCTTT
CSVGENTEAFF
>TRBV27|many|TRBJ1-1|.
TGTGCCAGCAGTTCCTCCGGCACTGAAGCTTTCTTT
CASSSSGTEAFF
>TRBV12-3/TRBV12-4|.|TRBJ2-3|.
TGTGCCAGCAGTTTTATGCTAGCTGGCACAGATACGCAGTATTTT
CASSFMLAGTDTQYF
>TRBV7-3|.|TRBJ2-1|TRBD1
TGTGCCAGTGGCCCCGGGACAGGGGGAAGCAATGAGCAGTTCTTC
CASGPGTGGSNEQFF
>TRBV20-1|medium-sized|TRBJ1-2|.
TGCAGTGCTCGAGAGGGCCGCCTCTCCTATGGCTACACCTTC
CSAREGRLSYGYTF
>TRBV19|many|TRBJ2-1|TRBD2
TGTGCCAGTAGTCCTACGCTAGCGGGACAGCAGTTCTTC
CASSPTLAGQQFF
>TRBV12-3/TRBV12-4|many|TRBJ1-5|.
TGTGCCAGCAGTTTAAGGCCAACCAATCAGCCCCAGCATTTT
CASSLRPTNQPQHF
>TRBV3-1|many|TRBJ2-2|.
TGTGCCAGCAGCCAGATGACGGCAAGCGAGGAGCTGTTTTTT
CASSQMTASEELFF
>TRBV7-3|many|TRBJ2-1|.
TGTGCCAGCAGCCCGGGAGTATCAGAAAATGAGCAGTTCTTC
CASSPGVSENEQFF
>TRBV13|.|TRBJ2-7|.
TGTCCGAGCCGCTGGGTCGGCTACGAGCAGTACTTC
CPSRWVGYEQYF
>TRBV3-1|.|TRBJ1-3|.
TGTGCCAGCAGCCAAGATGTAGTTTCAGGAAACACCATATATTTT
CASSQDVVSGNTIYF
>TRBV20-1|many|TRBJ2-7|.
TGCATTAGGGACCAAACTGGTTACGAGCAGTACTTC
CIRDQTGYEQYF
>TRBV27|.|TRBJ2-5|.
TGTGCCAGCAGTTTGGGGACAAGCGGCTCGGAGACCCAGTACTTC
CASSLGTSGSETQYF
>TRBV6-1|few|TRBJ2-3|TRBD2
TGTGCCAGCAGTGATAGTCTAGCGGGGGGGGCAGATACGCAGTATTTT
CASSDSLAGGADTQYF
>TRBV28|many|TRBJ1-1|.
TGTGCCAGCAGTCGTGCTGGAACTAGGGACACTGAAGCTTTCTTT
CASSRAGTRDTEAFF
>TRBV28|many|TRBJ2-1|.
TGTGCCAGCAGCTCGATTTTGATGGGAAGCCCCTACAATGAGCAGTTCTTC
CASSSILMGSPYNEQFF
>TRBV7-9|many|TRBJ2-1|.
TGTGCCAGCAGCTCAGGACAACACAATGAGCAGTTCTTC
CASSSGQHNEQFF
>TRBV15|many|TRBJ1-5|.
TGTGCCACCAGCAGCAGACAGGTTAGCAATCAGCCCCAGCATTTT
CATSSRQVSNQPQHF
>TRBV27|many|TRBJ2-5|TRBD1
TGTGCCAGCAGTTTGGGGACAGGGGGCTCGGAGACCCAGTACTTC
CASSLGTGGSETQYF
>TRBV19|many|TRBJ1-5|.
TGTGCCAGTAGTATAGGGGAAGGCGATCAGCCCCAGCATTTT
CASSIGEGDQPQHF
>TRBV5-1|many|TRBJ1-1|.
TGCGCCAGCAGCCTAGCGGGGAGGGGGACTGAAGCTTTCTTT
CASSLAGRGTEAFF
>TRBV18|many|TRBJ2-6|.
TGTGCCAGCTCTCCCGACAGCTCTGGGGCCAACGTCCTGACTTTC
CASSPDSSGANVLTF
>TRBV28|many|TRBJ2-1|TRBD2
TGTGCCAGCAGACCGACTAGCGTGCCCTACAATGAGCAGTTCTTC
CASRPTSVPYNEQFF
>TRBV6-1|.|TRBJ1-6|.
TGTGCCAGCAGTGCGGGACCTTATAATTCACCCCTCCACTTT
CASSAGPYNSPLHF
>TRBV2|.|TRBJ1-2|.
TGTGCCAGCAGTGACCGATATAACGAGGGCGAGAACTTC
CASSDRYNEGENF
>TRBV19|many|TRBJ2-1|TRBD2
TGTGCCAGTAGTGTAATAACTAGCGGGAGGGCCGATGAGCAGTTCTTC
CASSVITSGRADEQFF
>TRBV7-9|many|TRBJ2-4|TRBD2
TGTGCCAGCAGCTTAGGTAGCGGGGTAGCCAAAAACATTCAGTACTTC
CASSLGSGVAKNIQYF
>TRBV12-3/TRBV12-4|many|TRBJ1-3|TRBD1
TGTGCCAGCAGACTAAGGGACAGAAGCTCTGGAAACACCATATATTTT
CASRLRDRSSGNTIYF
>TRBV9|many|TRBJ2-2|.
TGTGCCAGCAGCGGCGGCAGGGGTTCCACCGGGGAGCTGTTTTTT
CASSGGRGSTGELFF
>TRBV6-2/TRBV6-3|medium-sized|TRBJ2-7|TRBD2
TGTGCCAGCAGTTACTCTAGCGGGAGGAGCTACGAGCAGTACTTC
CASSYSSGRSYEQYF
>TRBV6-2/TRBV6-3|many|TRBJ1-5|.
TGTGCCAGCAGTTACTATATTGGTGGTCAGCCCCAGCATTTT
CASSYYIGGQPQHF
>TRBV27|many|TRBJ2-3|.
TGTGCCAGCAGTTTATGGGACTCCACCTATGGCACAGATACGCAGTATTTT
CASSLWDSTYGTDTQYF
>TRBV5-1|many|TRBJ2-3|.
TGCGCCAGCAGCTTCGGTGGGGCTAGCACAGATACGCAGTATTTT
CASSFGGASTDTQYF
>TRBV7-6|many|TRBJ1-6|.
TGTGCCAGCAGCATTCTACCCCAGGGAGGTAATTCACCCCTCCACTTT
CASSILPQGGNSPLHF
>TRBV25-1|many|TRBJ2-7|.
TGTGCCAGCCAGGCCAACTCCTACGAGCAGTACTTC
CASQANSYEQYF
>TRBV9|many|TRBJ1-3|TRBD1
TGTGCCAGCAGCGAACAGGGGAACTCTGGAAACACCATATATTTT
CASSEQGNSGNTIYF
>TRBV7-9|many|TRBJ1-4|TRBD1
TGTGCCAGCAGCTTAGGGACAGGGCGGAAGGAAAAACTGTTTTTT
CASSLGTGRKEKLFF
>TRBV5-8|many|TRBJ1-1|.
TGTGCCAGCAGCTTGGGACAGGACCCTGACGCTTTCTTT
CASSLGQDPDAFF
>TRBV20-1|.|TRBJ2-3|.
TGCAGTGCCGCTGCGGGGCTAGCTGGAGATACGCAGTATTTC
CSAAAGLAGDTQYF
>TRBV3-1|many|TRBJ2-1|.
TGTGCCAGCAGCCGCAACAGCTATGAGCAGTTCTTC
CASSRNSYEQFF
>TRBV20-1|many|TRBJ2-6|.
TGCAGTGCGGCCCCTAGTGGCTCTGGGGCCAACGTCCTGACTTTC
CSAAPSGSGANVLTF
>TRBV29-1|many|TRBJ2-1|.
TGCAGCGCCCCAGACGGGGTATACAATGAGCAGTTCTTC
CSAPDGVYNEQFF
>TRBV12-3/TRBV12-4|many|TRBJ2-3|.
TGTGCCAGCAGTTTAGGAGGGATCGATACGCAGTATTTT
CASSLGGIDTQYF
>TRBV9|many|TRBJ2-1|TRBD2
TGTGCCAGCAGCCTAACTAGCGGGAGTAATGAGCAGTTCTTC
CASSLTSGSNEQFF
>TRBV7-2|many|TRBJ1-2|TRBD1
TGTGCCAGCAGCTCGGGACAGCTCTATGGCTACACCTTC
CASSSGQLYGYTF
>TRBV28|many|TRBJ1-3|.
TGTGCCAGCAGTGTGGGGTTCAACACCATATATTTT
CASSVGFNTIYF
>TRBV5-1|.|TRBJ2-2|.
TGCGCCAGCAGCTTGGTTGTGGGGTTGTACACCGGGGAGCTGTTTTTT
CASSLVVGLYTGELFF
>TRBV6-5|few|TRBJ2-7|.
TGTGCCAGCATTTATACTCCGACCTACGATCAGTACTTC
CASIYTPTYDQYF
>TRBV3-1|many|TRBJ1-1|.
TGTGCCAGCAGCCAGGGAACCGGGATTCAAGCTTTCTTT
CASSQGTGIQAFF
>TRBV3-1|once|TRBJ2-7|.
TGTGCCAGCGGAGTACGGGCCTACGAGCAGTACTTC
CASGVRAYEQYF
>TRBV9|many|TRBJ2-3|.
TGTGCCAGCAGCGTAGCTGGCGGGATCGTGACAGATACGCAGTATTTT
CASSVAGGIVTDTQYF
>TRBV10-3|many|TRBJ1-1|.
TGTGCCATCAGCGGGACGGTGAACACTGAAGCTTTCTTT
CAISGTVNTEAFF
>TRBV2|.|TRBJ1-2|.
TGTGCCAGCAACACGAAGGGCCTAGCCAGTTATGGCTACACCTTC
CASNTKGLASYGYTF
>TRBV4-3|many|TRBJ2-2|.
TGCGCCAGCAGCCCCGACGGCTACCTTTTGACCGGGGAGCTGTTTTTT
CASSPDGYLLTGELFF
>TRBV7-2|.|TRBJ1-5|.
TGTGCCAGCAGCCGAGGGCACGGCGGCAATCAGCCCCAGCATTTT
CASSRGHGGNQPQHF